These 25 T cell receptor beta chains were sequenced from one sample in a study of T cell changes during pregnancy in multiple sclerosis. TCRdb's table, derived via immunoSEQ multiplex PCR, lists solely in-frame clones and lacks some. Here the sample spans about 93,000 clones, about 92% being singletons. Here the sequenced sample was peripheral blood, taken after pregnancy. The source of these receptors is a female donor with multiple sclerosis, enrolled in a pregnancy study.

This clone occurred once. Other DNA variants within this sample encode the same CDR3. This chain links TRBV5-1 with TRBJ1-1; 7 bases are shared with TRBD1. Germline loops: CDR1 SGHRS, CDR2 YFSETQ. CDR3 length equals 14 residues. The J segment lost 5 bases and the V segment lost 4 bases, leaving 8 bases of the junction unmatched. CDR3 sequence: CASSADRVRTEAFF. The CDR3, as DNA: TGCGCCAGCAGCGCTGACAGGGTTCGAACTGAAGCTTTCTTT.

The chain combines TRBV10-3 with TRBJ2-1; 10 nucleotides line up with TRBD1. V lost 5 bases, J lost 4 bases, and 14 bases stayed unmatched. The CDR3 is 18 residues long. Germline values: CDR1 ENHRY, CDR2 SYGVKD. In nucleotides, the CDR3 is TGTGCCATCAGTTCGCTTGACAGGGGGCTCACCTCTTACAATGAGCAGTTCTTC. The encoded protein is CAISSLDRGLTSYNEQFF.

This clone occurred once. The chain employs TRBV27 and TRBJ1-2; 9 nucleotides line up with TRBD1. The germline V gene has CDR1 MNHEY and CDR2 SMNVEV (reference sequence). The CDR3 covers 17 residues. J gave up 5 bases and V 6 bases, and 16 bases lay outside the gene matches. The CDR3 region is CASSHILIQGAHYGYTF. The CDR3 DNA reads TGTGCCAGCAGCCACATACTCATACAGGGGGCTCATTATGGCTACACCTTC.

In this sample, this clone turned up once. The rearrangement uses TRBV7-2 and TRBJ1-2; tentative D call: TRBD1 (5 bases). The V gene lost 1 base and the J gene lost 4 bases, with 10 bases spanning the gap. The germline V gene encodes CDR1 SGHTA and CDR2 FQGNSA. The CDR3 runs 14 residues. The DNA of the CDR3 is TGTGCCAGCAGCTTAGAGGGGCAGAGCTATGGCTACACCTTC. It codes for CASSLEGQSYGYTF.

The V call is TRBV6-5, the J call TRBJ1-2, with D maybe TRBD1 (6 bases). Germline CDR1 and CDR2: MNHEY and SVGAGI. The CDR3 is 15 amino acids. Trimming took 5 bases from V and 6 from J, leaving 19 bases between them. The CDR3 DNA follows: TGTGCCAGCAGTATGGACCAGGGGACGGAAGATGGCTACACCTTC. Encoded protein: CASSMDQGTEDGYTF.

The CDR3 spells CASSIDSSGRALEGYNEQFF. The CDR3 DNA sequence: TGTGCCAGTAGTATAGACTCTAGCGGGAGGGCCCTCGAGGGATACAATGAGCAGTTCTTC. The V and J genes are TRBV19 and TRBJ2-1; 12 positions agree with TRBD2. Looked up from germline, CDR1 is LNHDA and CDR2 is SQIVND (reference sequence). V shed 0 bases, J shed 4 bases, and the junction held 13 bases outside the gene matches. This CDR3 is 20 amino acids long.

The chain employs TRBV5-1 and TRBJ2-5, with 12 bases lining up with TRBD2. V gave up 0 bases and J gave up 2 bases; unmatched junction bases: 5. CDR1 and CDR2 from the germline V gene are SGHRS and YFSETQ. The CDR3 has 17 residues. In DNA, the CDR3 is TGCGCCAGCAGCTTGGGACTAGCGGGAGTAGGTCAAGAGACCCAGTACTTC. Residues: CASSLGLAGVGQETQYF.

V is TRBV18 and J is TRBJ2-7, with TRBD1 matching 8 bases. The length of the CDR3 is 15 residues. Germline V gene sequence: CDR1 KGHSH, CDR2 LQKENI. V lost 1 base to trimming and J lost 9 bases; unmatched junction nucleotides: 11. The CDR3 DNA reads TGTGCCAGCTCACCACAGGGGACAGGCGGCAATACGCAGTACTTC. Translation: CASSPQGTGGNTQYF.

V and J are TRBV5-3 and TRBJ2-7, with TRBD1 matching 9 bases. TRBV5-3 is placed among ORFs of uncertain function. V shed 3 bases, J shed 6 bases, and the junction held 7 bases outside the gene matches. The CDR3 is 14 residues long. The CDR3 here is CARSYRDRVSEQYF. CDR3 coding DNA: TGTGCCAGAAGCTACCGGGACAGGGTTTCCGAGCAGTACTTC.

The V call is TRBV30, the J call TRBJ2-3; 7 bases are a match to TRBD1. The CDR3 consists of 14 residues. After removal of 5 bases from V and 2 bases from J, the junction contained 7 bases not matched to a gene. The germline CDR1 and CDR2 sequences are GTSNPN and SVGIG (reference sequence). Here the CDR3 reads CAWGTVHLTDTQYF. The CDR3 nucleotides read TGTGCCTGGGGGACAGTTCACCTCACAGATACGCAGTATTTT. Based on the CDR3 plus reference TRBV30 and TRBJ2-3, the full variable domain is SQTIHQWPATLVQPVGSPLSLECTVEGTSNPNLYWYRQAAGRGLQLLFYSVGIGQISSEVPQNLSASRPQDRQFILSSKKLLLSDSGFYLCAWGTVHLTDTQYFGPGTRLTVL.

The chain links TRBV2 to TRBJ2-7, with 8 nucleotides matching TRBD1. The CDR3 extends over 13 amino acids. V shed 4 bases and J 4 bases; nucleotides not matched to a gene: 3. Germline values: CDR1 SNHLY, CDR2 FYNNEI. DNA of the CDR3: TGTGCCAGCAGTGCGGGGACAGGATACGAGCAGTACTTC. Its translation: CASSAGTGYEQYF.

This chain links TRBV30 with TRBJ1-2, with 9 nucleotides matching TRBD1. Germline CDR1 is GTSNPN and CDR2 is SVGIG (reference sequence). V gave up 8 bases and J gave up 8 bases; unmatched junction bases: 9. The CDR3 contains 12 residues. CDR3 coding DNA: TGTGCCCGGAACCGGGACAGGGACGGCTACACCTTC. It specifies CARNRDRDGYTF.

This chain connects TRBV7-9 to TRBJ2-3, with a weak D call TRBD1 (6 bases). The germline V and J ends were trimmed by 1 base and 0 bases, with 11 bases remaining between them. The V gene's germline CDR1 is SEHNR and CDR2 FQNEAQ (reference sequence). The CDR3 spans 16 residues. CDR3: CASSLGYGQSTDTQYF. In DNA form, the CDR3 reads TGTGCCAGCAGCTTAGGTTACGGACAGAGCACAGATACGCAGTATTTT.

V and J are TRBV5-1 and TRBJ2-5; 9 bases map to TRBD2. The CDR3 runs to 14 residues. V was pared by 6 bases and J by 5 bases, with 8 bases of the junction left unmatched. The germline V gene has CDR1 SGHRS and CDR2 YFSETQ. The CDR3 DNA is TGCGCCAGCAAGGTAGCGGGAGCCCATGAGACCCAGTACTTC. Translated, it gives CASKVAGAHETQYF.

This sequence joins TRBV30 and TRBJ2-5; D remains ambiguous. Trimming pared 8 bases from V and 6 bases from J, leaving 13 bases between. The CDR3 has 11 amino acids. Germline V gene lookup returns CDR1 GTSNPN and CDR2 SVGIG (reference sequence). The CDR3 DNA is TGTGCCCTCGGAGAGTTCCAGACCCAGTACTTC. As protein: CALGEFQTQYF.

The chain has TRBV6-5 and TRBJ1-3; TRBD1 is a possible D gene (5 bases). Germline CDR1 is MNHEY and CDR2 is SVGAGI. CDR3 size: 16 residues. Trimming left V 4 bases short and J 0 bases short, with 13 bases between. DNA of the CDR3: TGTGCCAGCAGTTTACGGGAGGGGAGCTCTGGAAACACCATATATTTT. As protein: CASSLREGSSGNTIYF.

The chain has TRBV19 and TRBJ2-3; 8 bases are a match to TRBD2. V gave up 0 bases and J gave up 5 bases; unmatched junction bases: 10. CDR3 length: 17 residues. Germline CDR1 and CDR2: LNHDA and SQIVND (reference sequence). The CDR3 loop reads CASSIDPGGAGVDTQYF. The CDR3, as DNA: TGTGCCAGTAGTATAGACCCCGGGGGGGCTGGGGTAGATACGCAGTATTTT.

The chain uses TRBV7-9 and TRBJ2-5; weak D call: TRBD1 (5 bases). Germline CDR1 is SEHNR and CDR2 is FQNEAQ (reference sequence). Between the trimmed V and J ends, which lost 5 bases and 4 bases, there was a span of 14 bases. The CDR3 extends over 14 amino acids. The CDR3 DNA reads as TGTGCCAGCAGCAAACAGGCTTTGGGAGAGACCCAGTACTTC. It translates to CASSKQALGETQYF.

The rearrangement links TRBV5-4 to TRBJ2-1; 7 bases are shared with TRBD1. Losses at the gene ends were 3 bases for V and 4 bases for J; bases not matched to a gene: 10. The CDR3 loop spans 16 amino acids. The germline V gene encodes CDR1 SGHNT and CDR2 YYREEE (reference sequence). The CDR3 DNA is TGTGCCAGCAGCTCATCACAGGGGCGCCCGTACAATGAGCAGTTCTTC. Residues: CASSSSQGRPYNEQFF.

This chain joins TRBV12-5 and TRBJ1-3, with D maybe TRBD1 (5 bases). The CDR3 runs to 16 residues. Germline CDR1 is LGHNT and CDR2 is FRNRAP. Between the trimmed V and J ends, which lost 1 base and 0 bases, there was a span of 10 bases. CDR3 coding DNA: TGTGCTAGTGGTTTGGGGGGACTGTACTCTGGAAACACCATATATTTT. Its translation is CASGLGGLYSGNTIYF.

The rearrangement joins TRBV7-9 to TRBJ2-7; D is perhaps TRBD1 (5 bases). CDR3 size: 14 residues. V was pared by 6 bases and J by 2 bases, with 14 bases between. Germline CDR1 is SEHNR and CDR2 is FQNEAQ (reference sequence). CDR3 sequence (DNA): TGTGCCAGCAGGATGACAGAGCCAGCCTACGAGCAGTACTTC. It yields the protein CASRMTEPAYEQYF. The full variable domain, completed using reference TRBV7-9 and TRBJ2-7, is DTGVSQNPRHKITKRGQNVTFRCDPISEHNRLYWYRQTLGQGPEFLTYFQNEAQLEKSRLLSDRFSAERPKGSFSTLEIQRTEQGDSAMYLCASRMTEPAYEQYFGPGTRLTVT.

This clone was counted a few times. The gene calls are TRBV7-8 and TRBJ2-1; D is unresolved. The length of the CDR3 is 14 residues. Looked up from germline, CDR1 is SGHVS and CDR2 is FQNEAQ. V was shortened by 5 bases and J by 1 base, with 9 bases between the two germline ends. CDR3 coding DNA: TGTGCCAGCAGCCTAAGAACGTCCTACAATGAGCAGTTCTTC. Its translation: CASSLRTSYNEQFF.

This sequence joins TRBV5-1 and TRBJ1-1; TRBD1 agrees at 9 bases. The length of the CDR3 is 15 residues. V shed 3 bases, J shed 1 base, and the junction held 4 bases outside the gene matches. Germline-derived CDR1 and CDR2 are SGHRS and YFSETQ. The CDR3 DNA sequence: TGCGCCAGCAGCTGGACAGGGGCTGCGAACACTGAAGCTTTCTTT. Amino acid sequence: CASSWTGAANTEAFF.

The rearrangement joins TRBV10-3 to TRBJ2-7; TRBD1 matches at 11 bases. With 9 bases clipped from V and 7 bases from J, the junction kept 14 bases outside the gene matches. The germline V gene encodes CDR1 ENHRY and CDR2 SYGVKD. This CDR3 has 15 residues. The CDR3 reads CAIPKGQGALGEQYF. The CDR3 coding sequence is TGTGCCATACCCAAAGGACAGGGGGCGCTGGGAGAGCAGTACTTC.

V and J are TRBV27 and TRBJ2-1; TRBD2 matches 14 bases. The CDR3 consists of 18 residues. The J segment lost 3 bases and the V segment lost 6 bases, leaving 10 bases of the junction unmatched. The V gene's germline CDR1 is MNHEY and CDR2 SMNVEV (reference sequence). CDR3 sequence reads: CASRSRGTSGGNYNEQFF. Written as DNA, the CDR3 is TGTGCCAGCAGGAGCAGGGGGACTAGCGGGGGTAACTACAATGAGCAGTTCTTC.